This T cell receptor beta chain is from a study of spatial heterogeneity in lung cancer. In the study overall: Alpha-chain sequences were consistently detected less often than beta-chain sequences.

One entry per CDR3 protein, called by TCRdb with MiXCR from the 5' RACE reads. The table lists more than 65,000 distinct CDR3 sequences, roughly 12% of them singletons. Germline V gives CDR1 SGHRS, CDR2 YFSETQ. V dropped 5 bases and J dropped 0; count of bases not matched to a gene: 5. The CDR3 runs 14 residues. With regard to this clonotype: Its matching antigen is unknown.

Time point here: sample taken at primary tumor resection. Unsorted samples of tumor, nontumor lung or frozen PBMC had their whole RNA sequenced. Samples were obtained from approximately 76 donors, all untreated early-stage non-small cell lung cancer patients. Study-wide results and limits: Resection saw ubiquitous expanded tumor TCRs appear in blood more than follow-up did.

This specimen consisted of PBMCs, obtained at surgery. The rearrangement uses TRBV5-1 and TRBJ2-7; 7 bases match TRBD1. The origin of this receptor is a male donor with early-stage non-small cell lung cancer. The CDR3 reads CASRGQTGSYEQYF. CDR3 nucleotide sequence: TGCGCCAGCAGGGGACAGACGGGCTCCTACGAGCAGTACTTC. Combining the CDR3 with reference TRBV5-1 and TRBJ2-7 gives the whole variable domain KAGVTQTPRYLIKTRGQQVTLSCSPISGHRSVSWYQQTPGQGLQFLFEYFSETQRNKGNFPGRFSGRQFSNSRSEMNVSTLELGDSALYLCASRGQTGSYEQYFGPGTRLTVT.